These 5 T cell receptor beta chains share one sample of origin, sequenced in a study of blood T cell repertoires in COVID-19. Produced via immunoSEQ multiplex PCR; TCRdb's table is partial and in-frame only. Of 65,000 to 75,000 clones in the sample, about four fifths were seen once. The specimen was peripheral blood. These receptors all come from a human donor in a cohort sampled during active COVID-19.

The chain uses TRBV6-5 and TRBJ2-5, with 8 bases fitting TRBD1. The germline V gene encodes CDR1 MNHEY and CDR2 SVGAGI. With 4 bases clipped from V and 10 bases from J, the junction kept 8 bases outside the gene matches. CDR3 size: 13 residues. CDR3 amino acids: CASSSNDRGIQYF. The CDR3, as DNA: TGTGCCAGCAGTTCCAATGACAGGGGCATCCAGTACTTC.

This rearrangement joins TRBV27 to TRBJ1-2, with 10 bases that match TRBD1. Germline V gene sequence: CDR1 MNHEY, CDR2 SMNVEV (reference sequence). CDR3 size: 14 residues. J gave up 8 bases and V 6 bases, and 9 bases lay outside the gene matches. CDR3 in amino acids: CASSSGTGVRGYTF. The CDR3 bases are TGTGCCAGCAGCTCCGGGACAGGGGTTCGGGGCTACACCTTC.

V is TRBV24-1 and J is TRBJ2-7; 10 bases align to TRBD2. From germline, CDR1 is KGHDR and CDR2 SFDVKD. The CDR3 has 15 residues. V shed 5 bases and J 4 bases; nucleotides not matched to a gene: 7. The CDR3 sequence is CATSAPSGSWYEQYF. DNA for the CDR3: TGTGCCACCAGTGCCCCTAGCGGGAGTTGGTACGAGCAGTACTTC.

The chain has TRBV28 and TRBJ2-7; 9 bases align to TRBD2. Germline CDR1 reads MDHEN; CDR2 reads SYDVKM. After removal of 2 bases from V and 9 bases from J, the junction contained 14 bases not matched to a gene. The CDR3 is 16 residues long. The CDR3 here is CASSLPRGSGSVMQYF. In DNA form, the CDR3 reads TGTGCCAGCAGTTTACCTAGGGGTAGCGGGAGCGTGATGCAGTACTTC.

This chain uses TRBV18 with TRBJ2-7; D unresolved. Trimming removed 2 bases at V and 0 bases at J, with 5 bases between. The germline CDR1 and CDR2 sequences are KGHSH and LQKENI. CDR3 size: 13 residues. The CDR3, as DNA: TGTGCCAGCTCACCAGGGCCCTCCTACGAGCAGTACTTC. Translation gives CASSPGPSYEQYF.